These 27 T cell receptor beta chains were sequenced from one sample in a study of T cell clonality in common variable immunodeficiency (dated by TCRdb to between 2014 and 2016). Libraries were prepared through the immunoSEQ multiplex PCR assay. What TCRdb holds here is the immuneACCESS table cut down to in-frame rearrangements. Part of the clones is not present; checked against another copy, under half of the missing clones reflect an unresolved V gene, and the others are unexplained. The sample features some 40,000 clones, and none is a singleton. Of the sample, less than 4.5% is held by the ten largest clones. The sequenced sample consisted of peripheral blood mononuclear cells. These receptors all stem from a person between 18 and 69 years old in good health.

This clone was counted many times. Sequencing ends 3 residues short of the CDR3 end; the germline J gene provides the rest. The chain has TRBV7-2 and TRBJ2-7; D might be TRBD2 (5 bases). There are 16 residues in the CDR3. V was shortened by 0 bases and J by 1 base, with 13 bases between the two germline ends. CDR1 and CDR2 (germline): SGHTA, FQGNSA. CDR3 bases read: TGTGCCAGCAGCTTAGCGCGGCTAGCCGCGTCCTACGAG. This encodes CASSLARLAASYE. The complete CDR3 protein is CASSLARLAASYEQYF. The entire variable domain, with the rest obtained from reference TRBV7-2 and TRBJ2-7, is as follows: GAGVSQSPSNKVTEKGKDVELRCDPISGHTALYWYRQSLGQGLEFLIYFQGNSAPDKSGLPSDRFSAERTGGSVSTLTIQRTQQEDSAVYLCASSLARLAASYEQYFGPGTRLTVT.

As regards this clone: With the read ending 3 residues before the CDR3 end, the germline J gene is used to fill in that end. V usage is TRBV7-9 and J usage is TRBJ1-2; D unresolved. Germline V gene lookup returns CDR1 SEHNR and CDR2 FQNEAQ (reference sequence). The CDR3 is 15 amino acids. The DNA read from the CDR3 is TGTGCCAGCAGCCCGCGTTCTAGCGGGTTCTACGAC. This sequence encodes CASSPRSSGFYD. The CDR3 as a whole reads CASSPRSSGFYDYTF. Full variable domain (missing parts from reference TRBV7-9 and TRBJ1-2): DTGVSQNPRHKITKRGQNVTFRCDPISEHNRLYWYRQTLGQGPEFLTYFQNEAQLEKSRLLSDRFSAERPKGSFSTLEIQRTEQGDSAMYLCASSPRSSGFYDYTFGSGTRLTVV.

This clone has a count of ten or more. The read ends 3 residues early relative to the CDR3; the germline J gene fills the gap. This sequence joins TRBV5-1 and TRBJ2-6, with D maybe TRBD1 (6 bases). Germline CDR1 SGHRS, CDR2 YFSETQ. This CDR3 spans 16 amino acids. The V and J ends lost 0 bases and 2 bases respectively, with 9 bases between them. The CDR3 loop is CASSLGTAPGANVLTF. The CDR3 bases that were read are TGCGCCAGCAGCTTGGGGACAGCCCCTGGGGCCAACGTC.

This clone has ten or more counts. The CDR3 end is not reached by the read, which stops 3 residues before it; the germline J gene fills it in. This rearrangement joins TRBV20-1 to TRBJ2-5; 9 nucleotides align to TRBD2. The CDR3 length is 14 residues. Per the germline V gene, CDR1 is DFQATT and CDR2 is SNEGSKA (reference sequence). The V gene end was trimmed by 1 base and the J gene end by 1 base; junction bases not matched to a gene: 1. The CDR3 bases that were read are TGCAGTGCTAGAGTACTAGCGGGCCAAGAGACC. Its protein product is CSARVLAGQET. Given in full, the CDR3 is CSARVLAGQETQYF.

In its sample, this clone was seen a few times. The missing CDR3 end, 3 residues past where the read stops, is filled in from the germline J gene. The chain employs TRBV29-1 and TRBJ1-5; TRBD1 aligns across 8 bases. CDR1 is SQVTM, CDR2 ANQGSEA, per germline. The length of the CDR3 is 16 residues. The V and J ends lost 4 bases and 1 base, in that order; junction bases with no gene match: 9. The CDR3 region is CSVASGQGLSNQPQHF. CDR3 DNA (partial): TGCAGCGTTGCTAGCGGACAGGGTCTAAGCAATCAGCCC. Drawing the rest from reference TRBV29-1 and TRBJ1-5, the complete variable domain is SAVISQKPSRDICQRGTSLTIQCQVDSQVTMMFWYRQQPGQSLTLIATANQGSEATYESGFVIDKFPISRPNLTFSTLTVSNMSPEDSSIYLCSVASGQGLSNQPQHFGDGTRLSIL.

This clone came up many times. The read ends 3 residues before the CDR3 terminus; that terminus is restored from the germline J gene. The chain is built from TRBV19 and TRBJ2-3; 7 positions match TRBD1. V lost 4 bases and J lost 3; bases outside the gene matches: 10. Per germline, CDR1 LNHDA and CDR2 SQIVND (reference sequence). This CDR3 has 16 amino acids. The CDR3 loop reads CASSTRTGRTTDTQYF. The sequenced CDR3 bases are TGTGCCAGTAGTACCCGGACAGGCCGCACAACAGATACG.

This clone was counted many times. The DNA ends 3 residues before the CDR3 does, and the rest of the CDR3 is filled in from the germline J gene. The J gene is TRBJ2-2, the V gene TRBV9, with 14 nucleotides matching TRBD2. V shed 3 bases, J shed 6 bases, and the junction held 4 bases outside the gene matches. Germline assignment: CDR1 SGDLS and CDR2 YYNGEE. The CDR3 totals 16 residues. This chain's CDR3 is CASSDPGLAGAGELFF. The CDR3 bases that were read are TGTGCCAGCAGCGATCCGGGACTAGCGGGAGCCGGGGAG.

There are many counts of this clone. The read stops 3 residues short of the end of the CDR3; the missing end is completed from the germline J gene. The chain employs TRBV19 and TRBJ2-7, with TRBD2 identical over 7 bases. Germline V gene data show CDR1 as LNHDA and CDR2 as SQIVND (reference sequence). CDR3 length equals 15 residues. V was clipped by 5 bases and J by 3 bases; unmatched bases: 10. Incomplete CDR3 DNA: TGTGCCAGTAGTGCCACTAGCGACCGAAACTACGAG. It codes for CASSATSDRNYE. The CDR3 in full is CASSATSDRNYEQYF.

This clone was detected many times. The read ends 3 residues before the CDR3 terminus; that terminus is restored from the germline J gene. The chain is built from TRBV7-9 and TRBJ1-2, with a possible D match to TRBD1 (5 bases). Trimming cost V 1 base and J 2 bases, with 8 bases left between them. The CDR3 has 14 residues. CDR1 and CDR2 (germline): SEHNR, FQNEAQ (reference sequence). The CDR3 bases that were read are TGTGCCAGCAGCTTAGGCCCAGGGAACTATGGC. This codes for CASSLGPGNYG. The entire CDR3 is CASSLGPGNYGYTF. Full variable domain (rest looked up from reference TRBV7-9 and TRBJ1-2): DTGVSQNPRHKITKRGQNVTFRCDPISEHNRLYWYRQTLGQGPEFLTYFQNEAQLEKSRLLSDRFSAERPKGSFSTLEIQRTEQGDSAMYLCASSLGPGNYGYTFGSGTRLTVV.

This clone was counted ten times or more. Read sequence stops 3 residues before the CDR3 end, and the germline J gene provides the missing end. The rearrangement links TRBV5-4 to TRBJ2-1; 11 bases are a match to TRBD2. This CDR3 is 15 amino acids long. Germline CDR1 and CDR2: SGHNT and YYREEE (reference sequence). The junction had 4 bases not matched to a gene; V was cut back by 0 bases and J by 8 bases. The CDR3 loop is CASSLGLAGGYEQFF. CDR3 DNA, as far as it was read: TGTGCCAGCAGCTTGGGGCTAGCGGGGGGCTATGAG.

At least ten counts were recorded for this clone. The read stops 3 residues short of the end of the CDR3; the missing end is completed from the germline J gene. V gene TRBV5-6 combines with J gene TRBJ2-3, with TRBD1 as a possible D gene (6 bases). Trimming removed 1 base from V and 6 bases from J, with 15 bases in between. The CDR3 consists of 15 residues. Germline V gene sequence: CDR1 SGHDT, CDR2 YYEEEE. CDR3 DNA, as far as it was read: TGTGCCAGCAGCTTGCACAGGGTCAGGGTCGATACG. This translates into CASSLHRVRVDT. The complete CDR3 reads CASSLHRVRVDTQYF.

The sample holds many counts of this clone. The CDR3 is cut off 3 residues early in the read; its end comes from the germline J gene. The chain joins TRBV4-1 to TRBJ1-2; D is ambiguous. This CDR3 is 14 amino acids long. Trimming shortened V by 4 bases and J by 3 bases, and 12 bases separated the two germline ends. Per germline, CDR1 MGHRA and CDR2 YSYEKL. CDR3 residues: CASSPLGVDYGYTF. The sequenced part of the CDR3 DNA is TGCGCCAGCAGCCCCCTCGGGGTGGACTATGGC.

A remark on this clone: Read data end 3 residues before the CDR3 end; the end is taken from the germline J gene. The chain joins TRBV18 to TRBJ1-2, with D tentatively TRBD1 (5 bases). Germline V gene data show CDR1 as KGHSH and CDR2 as LQKENI. Trimming left V 2 bases short and J 3 bases short, with 10 bases between. The CDR3 is made up of 14 amino acids. The sequenced CDR3 bases are TGTGCCAGCTCACCATCGGGGGGAGACTATGGC. Protein: CASSPSGGDYG. In full, the CDR3 is CASSPSGGDYGYTF.

This clone was counted ten times or more. The sequence runs out 3 residues before the end of the CDR3; the remainder is reconstructed from the germline J gene. The chain combines TRBV30 with TRBJ2-7; maybe TRBD1 (6 bases). CDR1 is GTSNPN and CDR2 is SVGIG in the germline V gene (reference sequence). The V and J ends lost 5 bases and 2 bases respectively, with 10 bases between them. CDR3 length: 12 amino acids. This chain's CDR3 is CAWGDTPYEQYF. CDR3 DNA, as far as it was read: TGTGCCTGGGGGGACACCCCCTACGAG.

This clone was observed many times. Read coverage stops 3 residues before the CDR3 terminus; the germline J gene supplies the remainder. The chain has TRBV19 and TRBJ2-2; D not resolved. The CDR3 spans 14 residues. Germline values: CDR1 LNHDA, CDR2 SQIVND (reference sequence). The ends were cut back, 3 bases at V and 1 base at J, with 6 bases in the middle. CDR3 loop: CASSMSGNTGELFF. Incomplete CDR3 DNA: TGTGCCAGTAGTATGTCGGGGAACACCGGGGAG.

This clone showed up many times. Coverage ceases 3 residues before the CDR3 finishes, and the germline J gene fills in the end. The chain uses TRBV20-1 and TRBJ2-1; D is possibly TRBD2 (5 bases). Germline V lookup: CDR1 DFQATT, CDR2 SNEGSKA (reference sequence). Trimming stripped 5 bases from V and 6 bases from J, with 11 bases between. The CDR3 loop spans 12 amino acids. CDR3 amino acids: CSAPSRGNEQFF. The CDR3 DNA, read in part, is TGCAGTGCTCCTAGCAGAGGCAATGAG.

As for this clone: With the read ending 3 residues before the CDR3 end, the germline J gene is used to fill in that end. The chain combines TRBV19 with TRBJ1-5; D may be TRBD1 (6 bases). The CDR3 runs to 15 residues. CDR1 and CDR2 (germline): LNHDA, SQIVND (reference sequence). With 5 bases removed from V and 8 bases from J, the gap between germline ends came to 19 bases. CDR3 residues: CASSPLGTTGEPQHF. The DNA read from the CDR3 is TGTGCCAGTAGTCCCTTGGGGACAACGGGTGAGCCC.

Turning to this clone: Sequencing ends 3 residues short of the CDR3 end; the germline J gene provides the rest. V usage is TRBV18 and J usage is TRBJ1-2; 12 bases match TRBD1. Germline V gene sequence: CDR1 KGHSH, CDR2 LQKENI. The CDR3 runs to 17 residues. The CDR3 DNA, read in part, is TGTGCCAGCTCACAAGCCGGGACAGGGGGCCGGCCGGGCGGC. Its translation is CASSQAGTGGRPGG. The entire CDR3 reads CASSQAGTGGRPGGYTF.

Comments on this clone: The read terminates 3 residues before the CDR3 end, so the remaining end is supplied by the germline J gene. This chain links TRBV7-9 with TRBJ1-1, with 9 positions matching TRBD1. CDR1 SEHNR and CDR2 FQNEAQ come from the germline V gene (reference sequence). This CDR3 comprises 15 residues. The V gene end was trimmed by 5 bases and the J gene end by 5 bases; junction bases not matched to a gene: 9. CDR3 region: CASSTPDRGKTEAFF. Incomplete CDR3 DNA: TGTGCCAGCAGCACCCCGGACAGGGGTAAAACTGAA.

This clone was observed a handful of times. The read halts 3 residues ahead of the CDR3 end, with the missing end drawn from the germline J gene. The chain joins TRBV5-1 to TRBJ1-6, with TRBD1 matching over 8 bases. CDR3 length equals 16 residues. Germline lookup yields CDR1 SGHRS and CDR2 YFSETQ. V gave up 0 bases and J gave up 5 bases; unmatched junction bases: 4. The CDR3 DNA, read in part, is TGCGCCAGCAGCTTGGGGACAGGGACCGATAATTCACCC. Translated: CASSLGTGTDNSP. The entire CDR3 sequence reads CASSLGTGTDNSPLHF.

A word on this clone: Germline is not matched at one junction end, which may reflect a read error. The CDR3 end is not reached by the read, which stops 3 residues before it; the germline J gene fills it in. V gene TRBV5-1 combines with J gene TRBJ2-5; possibly TRBD2 for D (5 bases). Germline V lookup: CDR1 SGHRS, CDR2 YFSETQ. The CDR3 extends over 14 amino acids. The part of the CDR3 DNA that was read is TGCGCCAGCAGTTTGGACTCCTCACGGGAGACC. Its protein product is CASSLDSSRET. The whole CDR3 protein is CASSLDSSRETQYF.

To note about this clone: The read terminates 3 residues ahead of where the CDR3 ends, so the germline J gene completes it. The rearrangement uses TRBV7-9 and TRBJ1-4, with 9 bases fitting TRBD1. Germline lookup yields CDR1 SEHNR and CDR2 FQNEAQ (reference sequence). The ends lost 5 bases at V and 4 bases at J; junction bases unmatched: 5. This CDR3 is built from 15 residues. The CDR3 bases that were read are TGTGCCAGCAGCCCACAGGGGGCGCATAATGAAAAA. This translates into CASSPQGAHNEK. From start to end, the CDR3 is CASSPQGAHNEKLFF. Together with reference TRBV7-9 and TRBJ1-4, the CDR3 gives the full variable domain: DTGVSQNPRHKITKRGQNVTFRCDPISEHNRLYWYRQTLGQGPEFLTYFQNEAQLEKSRLLSDRFSAERPKGSFSTLEIQRTEQGDSAMYLCASSPQGAHNEKLFFGSGTQLSVL.

This clone appeared many times. With the read ending 3 residues before the CDR3 end, the germline J gene is used to fill in that end. The J gene is TRBJ2-7, the V gene TRBV7-6; unclear D gene. The germline V and J ends were trimmed by 2 bases and 4 bases, with 6 bases remaining between them. The CDR3 spans 12 residues. Germline V gene sequence: CDR1 SGHVS, CDR2 FNYEAQ. This chain's CDR3 is CASSLSGYEQYF. The CDR3 DNA, read in part, is TGTGCCAGCAGCTTATCCGGTTACGAG.

Comment on this clone: The read falls 3 residues short of the CDR3 end, and the missing part is taken from the germline J gene. V is TRBV7-9 and J is TRBJ1-6, with D perhaps TRBD1 (5 bases). The V gene's germline CDR1 is SEHNR and CDR2 FQNEAQ (reference sequence). This CDR3 has 15 residues. The chain's CDR3 is CASSLYSGPYEALHF. The CDR3 bases that were read are TGTGCCAGCAGCTTATATTCAGGGCCTTATGAGGCC.

This clone was counted at least ten times. The CDR3 goes on 3 residues after the read ends, and that part is filled in from the germline J gene. V gene TRBV5-1 combines with J gene TRBJ1-1; 7 bases match TRBD1. CDR3 length equals 16 residues. Germline loops: CDR1 SGHRS, CDR2 YFSETQ. V trimming: 4 bases; J trimming: 0 bases; junction bases outside the gene matches: 9. CDR3 amino acids: CASSPGQTRMNTEAFF. The DNA read from the CDR3 is TGCGCCAGCAGCCCGGGACAGACTAGGATGAACACTGAA.

This clone was found many times. The observed sequence ends 3 residues before the CDR3 terminus, with the missing tail filled in from the germline J gene. The rearrangement links TRBV13 to TRBJ2-2; 8 nucleotides align to TRBD1. Losses at the gene ends were 5 bases for V and 6 bases for J; bases not matched to a gene: 8. The CDR3 is made up of 15 amino acids. Germline CDR1 and CDR2: PRHDT and FYEKMQ (reference sequence). The CDR3 is CASSLGQGFAGELFF. The covered CDR3 bases are TGTGCCAGCAGCCTCGGACAGGGCTTCGCCGGGGAG.

This clone was seen only a few times. Sequencing ends 3 residues short of the CDR3 end; the germline J gene provides the rest. The chain has TRBV18 and TRBJ2-3, with 7 bases aligning to TRBD1. Germline values: CDR1 KGHSH, CDR2 LQKENI. The CDR3 length is 15 residues. Partial CDR3 DNA: TGTGCCAGCTCACCCGACCAGACAGGGTCAGCGTCG. Amino acid sequence: CASSPDQTGSAS. The whole CDR3 is CASSPDQTGSASQYF.